These 8 T cell receptor beta chains were all obtained from the same sample, sequenced in a study of identical twins. TCRdb re-derived calls from the 5' RACE reads in MiXCR, one entry per CDR3 protein. The data show about 470,000 distinct CDR3 sequences, 20% to 25% seen once. The sample also formed part of further work on T cells expressing NK-cell markers.

The sequencing sample was made of CD4+ T cells sorted from blood. Receptors originate from a woman aged 18-29 years in good health.

This clonotype was counted only a few times. V usage is TRBV12-3 or TRBV12-4 and J usage is TRBJ2-2; D unclear. V was pared by 3 bases and J by 6 bases, with 5 bases between. The CDR3 is made up of 12 amino acids. CDR3 sequence: CASSFFAGELFF. In nucleotides, the CDR3 is TGTGCCAGCAGTTTTTTTGCCGGGGAGCTGTTTTTT.

CDR3 nucleotide sequence: TGTGCCATCTCTCCGGGATGGTCCTACGAGCAGTACTTC. Protein product: CAISPGWSYEQYF. The chain has TRBV10-3 and TRBJ2-7, with a weak D call TRBD2 (5 bases). This CDR3 comprises 13 residues. The V end was cut by 8 bases, the J end by 1 base, with 12 bases between. Germline V gives CDR1 ENHRY, CDR2 SYGVKD.

The V call is TRBV12-3 or TRBV12-4, the J call TRBJ2-3, with TRBD1 as a possible D gene (7 bases). CDR3 length equals 15 residues. Trimming removed 2 bases at V and 3 bases at J, with 12 bases between. Here the CDR3 DNA reads TGTGCCAGCAGTTTAATGCGGGACAGTACAGATACGCAGTATTTT. This sequence encodes CASSLMRDSTDTQYF.

The table lists this clonotype with a few counts. In nucleotides, the CDR3 is TGCGCCAGCAGCTGGGGGACAGCTAATGAAAAACTGTTTTTT. As protein: CASSWGTANEKLFF. The chain couples TRBV5-1 to TRBJ1-4; 7 positions match TRBD1. Germline lookup yields CDR1 SGHRS and CDR2 YFSETQ. The CDR3 spans 14 residues. Trimming removed 3 bases from V and 3 bases from J; junction bases left unmatched: 2.

CDR3 nucleotides: TGTGCCAGCGAGCTGTCCTACGAGCAGTACTTC. Translating gives CASELSYEQYF. The chain uses TRBV7-9 and TRBJ2-7, with D hard to call. The CDR3 is 11 residues long. CDR1 and CDR2 from the germline V gene are SEHNR and FQNEAQ (reference sequence). V lost 8 bases to trimming and J lost 1 base, with 6 bases between them.

This chain uses TRBV6-7 with TRBJ2-3, with 12 bases lining up with TRBD2. TRBV6-7 falls under the ORF class, with uncertain function. V was clipped by 11 bases and J by 1 base; unmatched bases: 16. The length of the CDR3 is 18 residues. CDR3 in DNA: TGTGCCCCGCATGCTAGCGGGGGGGCGCGTTTGGGCACAGATACGCAGTATTTT. Translated, it gives CAPHASGGARLGTDTQYF.

This clonotype was observed once. The V call is TRBV6-1, the J call TRBJ2-5; TRBD1 aligns across 7 bases. Germline V gene lookup returns CDR1 MNHNS and CDR2 SASEGT. This CDR3 region has 15 residues. The ends lost 8 bases at V and 2 bases at J; junction bases unmatched: 11. The CDR3 reads CASDQIPGQQETQYF. The CDR3 coding sequence is TGTGCCAGCGACCAAATACCGGGACAGCAAGAGACCCAGTACTTC.

The sample holds a few counts of this clonotype. CDR3 sequence: CASILQVLTGELFF. CDR3 nucleotide sequence: TGTGCCAGCATCCTCCAGGTTCTCACCGGGGAGCTGTTTTTT. The chain carries TRBV2 and TRBJ2-2, with unresolved D. The CDR3 extends over 14 amino acids. V was cut by 7 bases and J by 4 bases, with 13 bases left in between. CDR1 is SNHLY and CDR2 is FYNNEI in the germline V gene.